The text below deals with one TCR beta chain. This sample is drawn from a study of blood T cell repertoires in COVID-19. Sequencing used immunoSEQ multiplex PCR; TCRdb keeps in-frame clones, though not all of them. The sample has over 150,000 clones, approximately 85% seen once. Followed over time, Seattle patients had been enrolled while infection was active. CDR1 SGDLS and CDR2 YYNGEE come from the germline V gene. V was clipped by 0 bases and J by 5 bases, with 16 bases between them. The CDR3 extends over 16 amino acids. This TCR came from a man in his sixties with COVID-19, enrolled during active disease. This chain links TRBV9 with TRBJ2-3; a weak D match, TRBD2 (5 bases). The material sequenced was peripheral blood. The CDR3 DNA reads as TGTGCCAGCAGCGTAGGGGCCCCCGGAGGAATAGATACGCAGTATTTT. Protein product: CASSVGAPGGIDTQYF.